Listed below are T cell receptor beta chains from one sample, sequenced in a study of radiotherapy plus CTLA-4 blockade in lung cancer. Assay used: immunoSEQ multiplex PCR; TCRdb lists only in-frame clones, some missing. The table has about 87,000 clones, around 84% seen once; the top ten hold 16%. The source material was peripheral blood, sampled from a patient treated with radiotherapy plus ipilimumab. These receptors came from a human donor with non-small cell lung cancer that progressed on radiotherapy plus ipilimumab. Each CDR3 is given with its conserved first and last residue. The D gene is left open where the match is weak. Part of the rows lack a size; the others show once, few, many or a class for expanded clones.

TGTGCCAGCTCACCACCCGGTCAAGGTCCCTCCGAGCAGTACTTC,CASSPPGQGPSEQYF,TRBV18,TRBJ2-7,-,-
TGCGCCAGCAGCCATGACAGAAACACTGAAGCTTTCTTT,CASSHDRNTEAFF,TRBV4-3,TRBJ1-1,-,-
TGTGCCAGCTCAAAAGACAGGGATGAGCAGTACTTC,CASSKDRDEQYF,TRBV18,TRBJ2-7,TRBD1,-
TGCAGCGTTGAACTAGCGGGAGTTAAGCAGTACTTC,CSVELAGVKQYF,TRBV29-1,TRBJ2-7,TRBD2,-
TGTGCCAGCTCACCAGGCCTGACCTCTGGAAACACCATATATTTT,CASSPGLTSGNTIYF,TRBV18,TRBJ1-3,-,-
TGTGCCAGCAGCTTAGCGGAAGGCGTAGGGCGGGGGGGGCCGTTCTTC,CASSLAEGVGRGGPFF,TRBV7-2,TRBJ2-1,TRBD2,-
TGTGCCAGCAGGTACCGCGACACCGGGGAGCTGTTTTTT,CASRYRDTGELFF,TRBV11-2,TRBJ2-2,-,-
TGTGCCAGCTCACCACAGGAGGGGGAGCAGTACTTC,CASSPQEGEQYF,TRBV18,TRBJ2-7,-,-
TGCGCCAGCAGCTCACAGGGAAGGGGCACAGATACGCAGTATTTT,CASSSQGRGTDTQYF,TRBV5-1,TRBJ2-3,-,-
TGTGCCAGCAGTTACAGGGGCCCCTCCTCCTACGAGCAGTACTTC,CASSYRGPSSYEQYF,TRBV6-6,TRBJ2-7,-,-
TGTGCCAGCAGTCCGACAGGGGAAGGCTACACCTTC,CASSPTGEGYTF,TRBV6-6,TRBJ1-2,TRBD1,-
TGTGCCAGCTCACCACTGGGGGACGACTATGGCTACACCTTC,CASSPLGDDYGYTF,TRBV18,TRBJ1-2,-,-
TGTGCCAGCAGCCAAATGCTCGGCAGATCCTACGAGCAGTACTTC,CASSQMLGRSYEQYF,TRBV14,TRBJ2-7,-,-
TGTGCCATCAGTGCCGGACTAGCGGGGGGGCGAGGGGTATCAGGTCAGCAGTTCTTC,CAISAGLAGGRGVSGQQFF,TRBV10-3,TRBJ2-1,TRBD2,-
TGTGCCAGCAGCGTAGGGCCCATTGGTGATACGCAGTATTTT,CASSVGPIGDTQYF,TRBV9,TRBJ2-3,-,-
TGTGCCAGCAGCTTAGATGTTTGGCAGGGAAGTGAAAAACTGTTTTTT,CASSLDVWQGSEKLFF,TRBV11-2,TRBJ1-4,-,-
TGCGCCAGCAGCTTGGCAGGAGGGAGTGAAAAACTGTTTTTT,CASSLAGGSEKLFF,TRBV5-1,TRBJ1-4,-,-
TGCAGCGTTGAAGATGGCGGTCCCTACGAGCAGTACTTC,CSVEDGGPYEQYF,TRBV29-1,TRBJ2-7,-,-
TGTGCCAGCAGCCAAGGCGGGGCGGGGGCCGAAGAGACCCAGTACTTC,CASSQGGAGAEETQYF,TRBV4-2,TRBJ2-5,-,-
TGTGCCAGCAGCGGGGCATCGGGCAAACAGGGAGAGCAGTACTTC,CASSGASGKQGEQYF,TRBV7-6,TRBJ2-7,-,-
TGCGCCAGCAGTTCCGCTAGTGGAGATACGCAGTATTTT,CASSSASGDTQYF,TRBV5-1,TRBJ2-3,-,-
TGTGCCAGCTCAGCCACAGGGGGCACTGAAGCTTTCTTT,CASSATGGTEAFF,TRBV18,TRBJ1-1,TRBD1,-
TGTGCCAGCAGCTTGCGTTGGAACACTGAAGCTTTCTTT,CASSLRWNTEAFF,TRBV5-6,TRBJ1-1,-,few
TGTGCCTCAGGGGGACAGTTGGGCACTGAAGCTTTCTTT,CASGGQLGTEAFF,TRBV10-3,TRBJ1-1,TRBD1,-
TGTGCCAGCAACCGACAGGGACCGAACACTGAAGCTTTCTTT,CASNRQGPNTEAFF,TRBV27,TRBJ1-1,TRBD1,few
TGTGCCAGCGCCTTTAGGGGGGTTGAAAACATTCAGTACTTC,CASAFRGVENIQYF,TRBV11-2,TRBJ2-4,-,-
TGTGCCAGCTCACCCGACAGGGAAGCTTTCTTT,CASSPDREAFF,TRBV18,TRBJ1-1,-,-
TGTGCCAGTACTAAGGGTTACGGCTACACCTTC,CASTKGYGYTF,TRBV19,TRBJ1-2,-,-
TGTGCCTGGGGGGGACAGGAATACACCGGGGAGCTGTTTTTT,CAWGGQEYTGELFF,TRBV30,TRBJ2-2,TRBD1,-
TGTGCCAGCAGCTTAGGCCTAGTAGCTTACAATGAGCAGTTCTTC,CASSLGLVAYNEQFF,TRBV7-2,TRBJ2-1,-,few
TGTGCCTTCTTACCGACTAGCGCCTACAATGAGCAGTTCTTC,CAFLPTSAYNEQFF,TRBV30,TRBJ2-1,TRBD2,-
TGTGCCAGCAGTTTGGGACAGATTCACTCCGGCTACACCTTC,CASSLGQIHSGYTF,TRBV28,TRBJ1-2,TRBD1,once
TGTGCCAGCAGTCTAGTAAGGACGGGGGGGGAAGATACGCAGTATTTT,CASSLVRTGGEDTQYF,TRBV2,TRBJ2-3,TRBD2,-
TGTGCCATCAGTGAGGGAGAGGGGGAGCAGTACTTC,CAISEGEGEQYF,TRBV10-3,TRBJ2-7,-,few
TGTGCCACCAGCAGAGTCGGACAGGGACAAGAGACCCAGTACTTC,CATSRVGQGQETQYF,TRBV15,TRBJ2-5,TRBD1,-
TGTGCCAGTAGTACACGAAGAGGGGGGACGGACCATGAAAAACTGTTTTTT,CASSTRRGGTDHEKLFF,TRBV19,TRBJ1-4,-,-
TGCGCCAGCAGCCCTTCGACAGGGAGGGAGCAGTACTTC,CASSPSTGREQYF,TRBV5-1,TRBJ2-7,-,-
TGTGCCAGCAGTGAAAGGGTAGGGAACTCCGGGGAGCTGTTTTTT,CASSERVGNSGELFF,TRBV2,TRBJ2-2,-,few
TGTGCCAGCTTCAGCGGGGGGGTATACAATGAGCAGTTCTTC,CASFSGGVYNEQFF,TRBV25-1,TRBJ2-1,TRBD2,-
TGCGCCAGCAGCTTGGGGTCGGGGGGTAATAATTCACCCCTCCACTTT,CASSLGSGGNNSPLHF,TRBV5-1,TRBJ1-6,-,-
TGCGCCAGCAGCCAAGATAGGGGGGGAGATACGCAGTATTTT,CASSQDRGGDTQYF,TRBV4-3,TRBJ2-3,-,-
TGTGCCAGCAGTGAAATGACAGGGGGCACTCAGCCCCAGCATTTT,CASSEMTGGTQPQHF,TRBV6-1,TRBJ1-5,TRBD1,-
TGTGCCTGGAGTATCGGTCTTTCGCGACCCGAGCAGTACTTC,CAWSIGLSRPEQYF,TRBV30,TRBJ2-7,-,-
TGTGCTAGTGGTCTAGGGGGAAGTCAGCCCCAGCATTTT,CASGLGGSQPQHF,TRBV12-5,TRBJ1-5,-,-
TGTGCCAGTCCGCGGCCCCCTTACAGGGCGGCTCACCCTATGAACACTGAAGCTTTCTTT,CASPRPPYRAAHPMNTEAFF,TRBV19,TRBJ1-1,-,-
TGTGCCAATCAGGACAGGTACAATGAGCAGTTCTTC,CANQDRYNEQFF,TRBV2,TRBJ2-1,TRBD1,once
TGTGCCATCAGTGAGGACAGGGGGGGGACCCAGTACTTC,CAISEDRGGTQYF,TRBV10-3,TRBJ2-5,TRBD1,-
TGTGCCTGGAGCAGGAGGGGCAATCAGCCCCAGCATTTT,CAWSRRGNQPQHF,TRBV30,TRBJ1-5,-,-
TGTGCCAGCAGGGGAGACAGGGGGAACGGGGAGCTGTTTTTT,CASRGDRGNGELFF,TRBV2,TRBJ2-2,TRBD1,-
TGTGCCAGTAGTATAATGGGAGTTGGCAGAGCTAACTATGGCTACACCTTC,CASSIMGVGRANYGYTF,TRBV19,TRBJ1-2,-,-
TGTGCCAGCAGCTTAGGAGCGGGAGGGTACAATGAGCAGTTCTTC,CASSLGAGGYNEQFF,TRBV7-9,TRBJ2-1,TRBD2,-
TGTGCCAGCAGCACCGGGACATATTATCATGAGCAGTTCTTC,CASSTGTYYHEQFF,TRBV7-9,TRBJ2-1,-,-
TGCGCCAGCAGCCAGGACACCCACTATGGCTACACCTTC,CASSQDTHYGYTF,TRBV4-1,TRBJ1-2,-,-
TGTGCCAGCACCGCCCCAGGGTACAATGAGCAGTTCTTC,CASTAPGYNEQFF,TRBV6-5,TRBJ2-1,-,once
TGCAGCGTGACTCCGGGACAGGGGTCGCCCTACGAGCAGTACTTC,CSVTPGQGSPYEQYF,TRBV29-1,TRBJ2-7,TRBD1,-
TGTGCCAGCAGTTATGTCCAGGGGGATCAGCCCCAGCATTTT,CASSYVQGDQPQHF,TRBV6-1,TRBJ1-5,TRBD1,-
TGTGCCAGCAGCGTAGGAGGGTCCTACAATGAGCAGTTCTTC,CASSVGGSYNEQFF,TRBV9,TRBJ2-1,-,-